This is a list of T cell receptor beta chains from one sample in a study of cytomegalovirus exposure and HLA in healthy donors. Assay used: immunoSEQ multiplex PCR; TCRdb lists only in-frame clones, some missing. Of under 150,000 clones listed, around 83% were seen once; the top ten hold 1% to 1.5%. Material: PBMCs. These receptors were obtained from a girl aged 2-10 years in good health and CMV-seronegative. Each CDR3 is given with its conserved first and last residue. D genes are given only for firm matches. Clone size is shown for a subset of rows, as once, few, many or a class of expanded clone.

V	J	size	D	CDR3	DNA
TRBV30	TRBJ2-2	NA	TRBD2	CAWRLAGGMELFF	TGTGCCTGGAGGCTAGCGGGGGGTATGGAGCTGTTTTTT
TRBV19	TRBJ2-1	once	TRBD1	CASRQQGEAYNEQFF	TGTGCCAGTAGACAACAGGGGGAGGCATACAATGAGCAGTTCTTC
TRBV28	TRBJ2-7	NA	TRBD2	CASQRLAGVYEQYF	TGTGCCAGCCAGAGACTAGCGGGAGTCTACGAGCAGTACTTC
TRBV6-6	TRBJ1-2	NA	NA	CASSYSTGDEYGYTF	TGTGCCAGCAGTTACTCGACAGGAGACGAATATGGCTACACCTTC
TRBV12-5	TRBJ1-2	NA	TRBD1	CASGLKTGGDYGYTF	TGTGCTAGTGGTTTAAAAACAGGGGGTGACTATGGCTACACCTTC
TRBV27	TRBJ2-7	NA	TRBD2	CASSLYPPTSGNYEQYF	TGTGCCAGCAGTTTGTACCCTCCGACTAGCGGGAACTACGAGCAGTACTTC
TRBV7-2	TRBJ1-2	NA	NA	CASSEGIGGYTF	TGTGCCAGCAGCGAGGGAATAGGTGGCTACACCTTC
TRBV5-1	TRBJ2-2	few	NA	CASSLDNGPGPGELFF	TGCGCCAGCAGCTTGGATAACGGCCCAGGCCCCGGGGAGCTGTTTTTT
TRBV30	TRBJ1-5	NA	NA	CAWEGDIPSRQPQHF	TGTGCCTGGGAAGGGGACATCCCCTCGCGGCAGCCCCAGCATTTT
TRBV4-1	TRBJ2-1	NA	NA	CASSQDLVGNEQFF	TGCGCCAGCAGCCAAGACCTAGTCGGCAATGAGCAGTTCTTC
TRBV5-1	TRBJ2-5	NA	NA	CASSPGRHRETQYF	TGCGCCAGCAGCCCAGGTAGACATAGAGAGACCCAGTACTTC
TRBV13	TRBJ1-4	few	TRBD1	CASSPRPKTGGTVSGGEKLFF	TGTGCCAGCAGCCCGAGGCCTAAAACAGGGGGAACCGTCTCCGGAGGTGAAAAACTGTTTTTT
TRBV4-1	TRBJ2-6	NA	TRBD1	CASSQDLDRGSGANVLTF	TGCGCCAGCAGCCAAGATCTAGACAGGGGCTCTGGGGCCAACGTCCTGACTTTC
TRBV27	TRBJ2-5	NA	TRBD1	CASSWTGGQETQYF	TGTGCCAGCAGTTGGACAGGGGGACAAGAGACCCAGTACTTC
TRBV7-9	TRBJ2-5	NA	TRBD2	CASSLLRVEASGREEQYF	TGTGCCAGCAGCCTCCTTCGGGTCGAGGCTAGCGGACGAGAGGAGCAGTACTTC
TRBV11-3	TRBJ2-3	NA	TRBD2	CASSPGLAGRTDTQYF	TGTGCCAGCAGCCCAGGACTAGCGGGACGCACAGATACGCAGTATTTT
TRBV18	TRBJ1-4	NA	NA	CASSVQDRSTNEKLFF	TGTGCCAGCTCTGTTCAGGACAGATCAACTAATGAAAAACTGTTTTTT
TRBV19	TRBJ2-1	NA	TRBD2	CATGTSGYNEQFF	TGTGCCACGGGGACTAGCGGTTACAATGAGCAGTTCTTC
TRBV27	TRBJ1-2	NA	NA	CASSLRWEYGYTF	TGTGCCAGCAGTTTACGGTGGGAGTATGGCTACACCTTC
TRBV15	TRBJ2-7	NA	NA	CATSSSGISYEQYF	TGTGCCACCAGCAGTAGCGGTATAAGCTACGAGCAGTACTTC
TRBV4-3	TRBJ2-7	NA	TRBD2	CASSQVAGASYEQYF	TGCGCCAGCAGCCAAGTAGCGGGGGCTTCCTACGAGCAGTACTTC
TRBV28	TRBJ2-2	NA	NA	CASSLRGQLNTGELFF	TGTGCCAGCAGTTTAAGGGGACAACTGAACACCGGGGAGCTGTTTTTT
TRBV9	TRBJ2-3	NA	TRBD2	CASSRGLAGGSTDTQYF	TGTGCCAGCAGTCGGGGACTAGCGGGGGGAAGCACAGATACGCAGTATTTT
TRBV2	TRBJ2-1	NA	TRBD1	CAIRGDRAYNEQFF	TGTGCCATTCGGGGGGACAGGGCCTACAATGAGCAGTTCTTC
TRBV12-5	TRBJ2-3	NA	TRBD2	CASGLGAGGHTDTQYF	TGTGCTAGTGGTTTAGGAGCGGGGGGCCACACAGATACGCAGTATTTT
TRBV9	TRBJ2-3	NA	NA	CASSVGISPGDTQYF	TGTGCCAGCAGCGTAGGTATTAGCCCCGGAGATACGCAGTATTTT
TRBV7-8	TRBJ2-3	once	TRBD1	CASSQLQGSSTDTQYF	TGTGCCAGCAGCCAACTACAGGGGTCGAGCACAGATACGCAGTATTTT
TRBV5-1	TRBJ2-1	NA	NA	CASSFTGYNEQFF	TGCGCCAGCAGCTTCACCGGTTACAATGAGCAGTTCTTC
TRBV7-8	TRBJ1-4	NA	NA	CASSLVGQDEKLFF	TGTGCCAGCAGCTTAGTTGGGCAGGATGAAAAACTGTTTTTT
TRBV9	TRBJ1-1	few	NA	CASSAYQFPGKNTEAFF	TGTGCCAGCAGCGCGTACCAATTCCCCGGGAAGAACACTGAAGCTTTCTTT
TRBV5-1	TRBJ2-3	NA	TRBD2	CASSGGLAGGHTDTQYF	TGCGCCAGCAGCGGGGGACTAGCGGGGGGACACACAGATACGCAGTATTTT
TRBV29-1	TRBJ2-6	NA	NA	CSVERWSGANVLTF	TGCAGCGTTGAACGGTGGTCTGGGGCCAACGTCCTGACTTTC
TRBV9	TRBJ1-3	NA	NA	CASSARGGIGNTIYF	TGTGCCAGCAGCGCCCGAGGGGGAATTGGAAACACCATATATTTT
TRBV30	TRBJ2-3	few	NA	CAWSLGAGAKDTQYF	TGTGCCTGGAGTCTAGGGGCAGGAGCCAAAGATACGCAGTATTTT
TRBV15	TRBJ2-7	NA	TRBD2	CATSRELAGGLRSGDEQYF	TGTGCCACCAGCAGAGAACTAGCGGGAGGGCTACGTTCCGGCGACGAGCAGTACTTC
TRBV6-6	TRBJ2-2	NA	TRBD1	CASSQQGTAGELFF	TGTGCCAGCAGTCAGCAAGGGACAGCCGGGGAGCTGTTTTTT
TRBV7-9	TRBJ1-6	NA	NA	CASSSGLGTPLHF	TGTGCCAGCAGCTCTGGACTGGGAACACCCCTCCACTTT
TRBV25-1	TRBJ2-1	NA	NA	CASSESTSSLNNEQFF	TGTGCCAGCAGTGAATCGACTAGTTCTCTTAACAATGAGCAGTTCTTC
TRBV6-6	TRBJ2-5	NA	TRBD2	CASSYVSSGQETQYF	TGTGCCAGCAGTTACGTTTCTAGCGGGCAAGAGACCCAGTACTTC
TRBV7-8	TRBJ1-1	few	NA	CASSLAQGYTEAFF	TGTGCCAGCAGCTTAGCGCAGGGTTACACTGAAGCTTTCTTT
TRBV5-1	TRBJ2-3	NA	NA	CASSSEGAPGTDTQYF	TGCGCCAGCAGCTCGGAGGGGGCGCCCGGGACAGATACGCAGTATTTT
TRBV7-9	TRBJ2-6	few	NA	CASDSSGANVLTF	TGTGCCAGCGACTCATCTGGGGCCAACGTCCTGACTTTC
TRBV4-2	TRBJ1-1	NA	NA	CASSQDLEQGEAFF	TGTGCCAGCAGCCAAGATCTTGAGCAGGGTGAAGCTTTCTTT
TRBV29-1	TRBJ2-5	few	NA	CSVYRAQETQYF	TGCAGCGTTTACAGGGCCCAAGAGACCCAGTACTTC
TRBV10-3	TRBJ1-2	NA	NA	CAISESQGVFDGYTF	TGTGCCATCAGTGAGTCCCAGGGCGTGTTTGATGGCTACACCTTC
TRBV27	TRBJ1-2	NA	TRBD1	CASSSGTARYGYTF	TGTGCCAGCAGTTCCGGGACAGCCCGCTATGGCTACACCTTC
TRBV9	TRBJ1-3	NA	NA	CASSVTSSGNTIYF	TGTGCCAGCAGCGTCACGAGTTCTGGAAACACCATATATTTT
TRBV10-1	TRBJ2-3	NA	TRBD2	CASSESKAGEGDTQYF	TGCGCCAGCAGTGAGTCGAAAGCGGGAGAGGGGGATACGCAGTATTTT
TRBV7-2	TRBJ2-1	few	TRBD1	CASSVHRGAYNEQFF	TGTGCCAGCAGCGTCCACAGGGGGGCTTACAATGAGCAGTTCTTC
TRBV6-6	TRBJ2-5	NA	TRBD1	CASSYSRFDRGYF	TGTGCCAGCAGTTACTCGAGATTTGACAGGGGGTACTTC
TRBV29-1	TRBJ2-7	once	NA	CSVESTGTSYEQYF	TGCAGCGTTGAATCGACGGGAACTTCCTACGAGCAGTACTTC
TRBV5-6	TRBJ1-1	NA	TRBD1	CASSRGQVKNTEAFF	TGTGCCAGCAGCCGAGGACAGGTTAAGAACACTGAAGCTTTCTTT
TRBV5-4	TRBJ2-3	NA	NA	CASSLGQGSTDTQYF	TGTGCCAGCAGCTTAGGTCAGGGAAGCACAGATACGCAGTATTTT
TRBV19	TRBJ1-3	NA	NA	CASGPGHASSGNTIYF	TGTGCCAGCGGGCCCGGACACGCAAGCTCTGGAAACACCATATATTTT
TRBV9	TRBJ2-1	NA	TRBD2	CASSVGENSSEAPSGREGCNEQFF	TGTGCCAGCAGCGTAGGAGAAAACTCCAGCGAGGCCCCTTCAGGCCGGGAGGGTTGCAATGAGCAGTTCTTC
TRBV29-1	TRBJ1-3	once	NA	CSVGHSGNTIYF	TGCAGCGTTGGACACTCTGGAAACACCATATATTTT
TRBV4-1	TRBJ2-3	NA	TRBD2	CASRLAGVIDPTDTQYF	TGCGCCAGCAGACTAGCGGGAGTGATTGATCCCACAGATACGCAGTATTTT
TRBV4-1	TRBJ2-7	NA	TRBD1	CASSQDRTGGAGSYEQYF	TGCGCCAGCAGCCAAGATCGGACAGGGGGCGCAGGCTCCTACGAGCAGTACTTC
TRBV19	TRBJ1-1	NA	NA	CASSIDSSVNTEAFF	TGTGCCAGTAGTATAGACTCTTCGGTGAACACTGAAGCTTTCTTT